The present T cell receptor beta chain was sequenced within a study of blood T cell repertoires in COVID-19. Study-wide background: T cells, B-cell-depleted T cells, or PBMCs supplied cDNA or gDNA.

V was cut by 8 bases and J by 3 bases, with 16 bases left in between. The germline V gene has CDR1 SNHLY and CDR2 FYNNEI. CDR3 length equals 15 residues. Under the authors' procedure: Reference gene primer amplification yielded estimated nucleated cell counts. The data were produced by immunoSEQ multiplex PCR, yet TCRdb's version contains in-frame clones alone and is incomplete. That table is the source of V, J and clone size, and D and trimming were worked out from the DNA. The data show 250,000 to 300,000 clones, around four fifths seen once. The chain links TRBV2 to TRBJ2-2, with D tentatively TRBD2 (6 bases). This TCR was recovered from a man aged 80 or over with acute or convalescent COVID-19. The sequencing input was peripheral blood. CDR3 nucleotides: TGTGCCAGCGCGAGGACTACATTAGACACCGGGGAGCTGTTTTTT. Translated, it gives CASARTTLDTGELFF.